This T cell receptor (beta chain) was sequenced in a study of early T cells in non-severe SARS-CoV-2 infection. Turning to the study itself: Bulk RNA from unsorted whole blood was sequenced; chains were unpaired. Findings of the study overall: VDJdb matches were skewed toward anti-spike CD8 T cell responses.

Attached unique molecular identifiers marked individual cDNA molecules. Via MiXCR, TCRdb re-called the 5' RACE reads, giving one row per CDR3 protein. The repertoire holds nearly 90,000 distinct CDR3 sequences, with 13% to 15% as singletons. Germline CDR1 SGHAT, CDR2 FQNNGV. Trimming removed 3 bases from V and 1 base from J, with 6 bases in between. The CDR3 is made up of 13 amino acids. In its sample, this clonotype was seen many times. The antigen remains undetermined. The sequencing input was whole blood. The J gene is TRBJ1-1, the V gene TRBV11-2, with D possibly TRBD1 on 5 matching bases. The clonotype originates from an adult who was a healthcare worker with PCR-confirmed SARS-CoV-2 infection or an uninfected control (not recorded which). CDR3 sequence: CASSFGGNTEAFF. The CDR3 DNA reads TGTGCCAGCAGCTTTGGGGGGAACACTGAAGCTTTCTTT.